A single sample gave rise to the 10 T cell receptor beta chains below, sequenced in a study of CD4 T cells in relation to SARS-CoV-2 and coronaviruses. Their antigens are not known. The unexposed donors gave CD4+ T cells in about 2010-2019, prior to COVID-19. After about 11 days of culture, CD4+ T cells were isolated. The assay was immunoSEQ multiplex PCR, and TCRdb's table has in-frame clones only and misses some. The sample records more than 15,000 clones, 60% to 85% being singletons. Sequencing was done on a sample of CD4+ T cells from PBMCs, cultured in vitro. These receptors all come from a human donor in good health.

This rearrangement joins TRBV9 to TRBJ2-5; no clear D. Between the trimmed V and J ends, which lost 0 bases and 2 bases, there was a span of 8 bases. CDR3 length equals 14 residues. The germline V gene has CDR1 SGDLS and CDR2 YYNGEE. The CDR3 coding sequence is TGTGCCAGCAGCGTAGACAGTATACAAGAGACCCAGTACTTC. Its protein product is CASSVDSIQETQYF.

V gene TRBV20-1 combines with J gene TRBJ2-1; D unresolved. The CDR3 has 11 amino acids. V was pared by 3 bases and J by 8 bases, with 8 bases between. Germline values: CDR1 DFQATT, CDR2 SNEGSKA (reference sequence). CDR3 sequence (DNA): TGCAGTGCTAGCGGGCTTTATGAGCAGTTCTTC. Amino acid sequence: CSASGLYEQFF.

The chain is built from TRBV5-8 and TRBJ2-3; maybe TRBD2 (6 bases). The CDR3 totals 15 residues. V was cut by 6 bases and J by 1 base, with 15 bases left in between. CDR1 is SGHTS and CDR2 is YDEGEE in the germline V gene. CDR3 DNA sequence: TGTGCCAGCACCGAAGGGGCGGGGCGCACAGATACGCAGTATTTT. Translated: CASTEGAGRTDTQYF.

The chain uses TRBV24-1 and TRBJ2-2, with unresolved D. This CDR3 is built from 13 residues. Germline CDR1 KGHDR, CDR2 SFDVKD. The V gene lost 5 bases and the J gene lost 0 bases, with 3 bases spanning the gap. For the CDR3, the DNA is TGTGCCACCAGTGCTTCGAACACCGGGGAGCTGTTTTTT. Residues: CATSASNTGELFF.

The V and J genes are TRBV18 and TRBJ2-7; D not certain. The ends were cut back, 2 bases at V and 5 bases at J, with 10 bases in the middle. In germline, CDR1 is KGHSH, CDR2 LQKENI. The CDR3 has 13 amino acids. This chain's CDR3 is CASSPGVSHEQYF. CDR3 DNA: TGTGCCAGCTCACCAGGGGTTAGCCACGAGCAGTACTTC.

The chain uses TRBV5-1 and TRBJ2-1, with 10 bases fitting TRBD2. Trimming cost V 5 bases and J 8 bases; bases outside gene matches: 13. The CDR3 contains 16 residues. CDR1 and CDR2 (germline): SGHRS, YFSETQ. The CDR3 DNA is TGCGCCAGCAGTACCCCGGGACTAGCGAGTTCCGATGAGCAGTTCTTC. Its translation is CASSTPGLASSDEQFF.

V is TRBV19 and J is TRBJ1-5; TRBD1 aligns across 7 bases. V was clipped by 10 bases and J by 2 bases; unmatched bases: 8. This CDR3 has 14 residues. From germline, CDR1 is LNHDA and CDR2 SQIVND (reference sequence). CDR3 loop: CAISPQGGNQPQHF. The CDR3 region has the DNA TGTGCCATTTCGCCTCAGGGGGGCAATCAGCCCCAGCATTTT.

This CDR3 reads CASSVREENEQFF. CDR3 nucleotide sequence: TGTGCCAGCAGTGTACGGGAAGAGAATGAGCAGTTCTTC. The chain combines TRBV6-4 with TRBJ2-1; TRBD2 might be the D (5 bases). The germline CDR1 and CDR2 sequences are MRHNA and SNTAGT. This CDR3 is built from 13 residues. Trimming took 4 bases from V and 7 from J, leaving 11 bases between them.

The J gene is TRBJ2-5, the V gene TRBV11-2; TRBD1 aligns across 7 bases. Trimming took 1 base from V and 0 from J; bases not matched to a gene: 2. The length of the CDR3 is 15 residues. The germline V gene encodes CDR1 SGHAT and CDR2 FQNNGV. The CDR3 region has the DNA TGTGCCAGCAGCTTAGGGGACAGAAACCAAGAGACCCAGTACTTC. Translated: CASSLGDRNQETQYF.

The chain couples TRBV2 to TRBJ2-3, with 7 bases aligning to TRBD1. CDR1 is SNHLY and CDR2 is FYNNEI in the germline V gene. After removal of 7 bases from V and 3 bases from J, the junction contained 10 bases not matched to a gene. This CDR3 has 15 amino acids. The CDR3 loop reads CASTLQGDSTDTQYF. The CDR3 nucleotides read TGTGCCAGCACACTCCAGGGGGATTCTACAGATACGCAGTATTTT.